Listed here are 26 T cell receptor beta chains from one sample, sequenced in a study of T cell responses to AZD1222 COVID-19 vaccine. Sequencing used immunoSEQ multiplex PCR; TCRdb keeps in-frame clones, though not all of them. The table records fewer than 200,000 clones, roughly nine tenths of them present only once. The sample in question was peripheral blood, obtained on day 0 of AZD1222 vaccination. Source of these receptors: an adult in good health.

This chain joins TRBV6-1 and TRBJ2-1, with TRBD2 matching 9 bases. The CDR3 covers 17 residues. From germline, CDR1 is MNHNS and CDR2 SASEGT. Trimming cost V 1 base and J 6 bases; bases outside gene matches: 10. Here the CDR3 DNA reads TGTGCCAGCAGTGAAGGAGTCTTAGCGGGAGTTAGCAATGAGCAGTTCTTC. This translates into CASSEGVLAGVSNEQFF.

V and J are TRBV19 and TRBJ1-2, with 11 bases matching TRBD1. Germline-derived CDR1 and CDR2 are LNHDA and SQIVND (reference sequence). With 7 bases clipped from V and 7 bases from J, the junction kept 8 bases outside the gene matches. The CDR3 is 14 residues long. The chain's CDR3 is CASKGQGVMGGYTF. CDR3 sequence (DNA): TGTGCCAGTAAGGGACAGGGGGTTATGGGTGGCTACACCTTC.

This clone was detected only once. The rearrangement links TRBV6-5 to TRBJ1-1; D gene unclear. The length of the CDR3 is 14 residues. Trimming took 3 bases from V and 0 from J, leaving 8 bases between them. CDR1 is MNHEY, CDR2 SVGAGI, per germline. For the CDR3, the DNA is TGTGCCAGCAGTTATGGGCGGTTGAACACTGAAGCTTTCTTT. Translation: CASSYGRLNTEAFF.

The chain employs TRBV5-4 and TRBJ2-1, with 8 bases fitting TRBD2. CDR1 and CDR2 from the germline V gene are SGHNT and YYREEE (reference sequence). J gave up 6 bases and V 0 bases, and 11 bases lay outside the gene matches. CDR3 length: 17 residues. In DNA form, the CDR3 reads TGTGCCAGCAGCTTGGGAGCGGGAGAACGAAGTGGCAATGAGCAGTTCTTC. Translation: CASSLGAGERSGNEQFF.

This chain connects TRBV29-1 to TRBJ2-2; D unclear. Between the trimmed V and J ends, which lost 2 bases and 5 bases, there was a span of 9 bases. The CDR3 runs 13 residues. From germline, CDR1 is SQVTM and CDR2 ANQGSEA. The CDR3 region has the DNA TGCAGCGTTGAATCGGGCCGAACCGGGGAGCTGTTTTTT. Its translation is CSVESGRTGELFF.

The rearrangement links TRBV29-1 to TRBJ1-2; TRBD1 might be the D (5 bases). The CDR3 totals 13 residues. CDR1 and CDR2 (germline): SQVTM, ANQGSEA. V was cut by 7 bases and J by 5 bases, with 17 bases left in between. CDR3 DNA: TGCAGCGCTTCGGACAAAGGCGGGTATGGCTACACCTTC. This translates into CSASDKGGYGYTF.

The chain has TRBV19 and TRBJ2-1; a weak D match, TRBD1 (6 bases). The CDR3 runs 15 residues. CDR1 LNHDA and CDR2 SQIVND come from the germline V gene (reference sequence). Trimming pared 6 bases from V and 3 bases from J, leaving 15 bases between. The CDR3 DNA reads TGTGCCAGTAGGGTAGACAGGTACAGCTACAATGAGCAGTTCTTC. This codes for CASRVDRYSYNEQFF. The whole variable domain, filled in from reference TRBV19 and TRBJ2-1, reads DGGITQSPKYLFRKEGQNVTLSCEQNLNHDAMYWYRQDPGQGLRLIYYSQIVNDFQKGDIAEGYSVSREKKESFPLTVTSAQKNPTAFYLCASRVDRYSYNEQFFGPGTRLTVL.

This chain connects TRBV27 to TRBJ1-5, with a possible D match to TRBD1 (6 bases). Germline V gene data show CDR1 as MNHEY and CDR2 as SMNVEV (reference sequence). This CDR3 has 14 amino acids. V lost 2 bases, J lost 6 bases, and 11 bases lay in between. CDR3 in amino acids: CASSLAGAGQPQHF. The DNA for the CDR3 is TGTGCCAGCAGTTTAGCAGGGGCTGGTCAGCCCCAGCATTTT.

CDR3 in amino acids: CASTETVNSNQPQHF. The CDR3 region has the DNA TGTGCCAGTACCGAGACCGTTAATAGCAATCAGCCCCAGCATTTT. This chain links TRBV19 with TRBJ1-5; D gene unclear. CDR3 size: 15 residues. Germline lookup yields CDR1 LNHDA and CDR2 SQIVND (reference sequence). The ends were cut back, 7 bases at V and 0 bases at J, with 13 bases in the middle.

This sequence joins TRBV11-1 and TRBJ2-4; no clear D. Trimming removed 0 bases at V and 4 bases at J, with 7 bases between. Germline-derived CDR1 and CDR2 are SGHAT and FQDESV (reference sequence). The CDR3 covers 14 residues. As DNA, the CDR3 is TGTGCCAGCAGCTTAGCGGGCCAGAAAAACATTCAGTACTTC. The encoded protein is CASSLAGQKNIQYF.

V and J are TRBV2 and TRBJ2-7, with TRBD1 identical over 9 bases. CDR1 and CDR2 (germline): SNHLY, FYNNEI. The CDR3 sequence is 14 residues long. Germline trimming cut 7 bases from V and 3 bases from J; bases unmatched to any gene: 7. CDR3: CASNLGTGRYEQYV. The CDR3 region has the DNA TGTGCCAGCAACCTCGGGACAGGGCGCTACGAGCAGTACGTC.

The gene calls are TRBV19 and TRBJ2-1, with 9 nucleotides matching TRBD1. V gave up 3 bases and J gave up 7 bases; unmatched junction bases: 10. CDR3 size: 16 residues. Germline V gene data show CDR1 as LNHDA and CDR2 as SQIVND (reference sequence). CDR3: CASSIHSGTGSNEQFF. The DNA for the CDR3 is TGTGCCAGTAGTATCCACAGCGGGACAGGGTCGAATGAGCAGTTCTTC.

The chain links TRBV25-1 to TRBJ1-6; 8 nucleotides agree with TRBD1. This CDR3 contains 14 residues. V was pared by 2 bases and J by 13 bases, with 7 bases of the junction left unmatched. Germline CDR1 reads MGHDK; CDR2 reads SYGVNS. In nucleotides, the CDR3 is TGTGCCAGCAGTGAACCTACAGGGGGAGGGCCCCTCCACTTT. Encoded protein: CASSEPTGGGPLHF.

The CDR3 here is CASSPGRTWDTQYF. The CDR3 bases are TGTGCCAGCAGTCCGGGACGGACGTGGGATACGCAGTATTTT. V and J are TRBV6-5 and TRBJ2-3; D possibly matches TRBD1 or TRBD2 (5 bases each). The germline V gene encodes CDR1 MNHEY and CDR2 SVGAGI. CDR3 length equals 14 residues. V dropped 5 bases and J dropped 6 bases, with 15 bases sitting between them.

This chain links TRBV7-9 with TRBJ1-1, with D uncertain. The V end lost 3 bases, the J end lost 4 bases, and 6 bases lay between the germline ends. The CDR3 length is 12 residues. Germline V CDR1 and CDR2: SEHNR, FQNEAQ (reference sequence). The CDR3 reads CASSFFSTEAFF. Written as DNA, the CDR3 is TGTGCCAGCAGCTTTTTCAGCACTGAAGCTTTCTTT.

The chain couples TRBV18 to TRBJ1-4; D ambiguous. V lost 3 bases and J lost 2, with 10 bases in between. Germline V gene sequence: CDR1 KGHSH, CDR2 LQKENI. This CDR3 is 15 amino acids long. The CDR3 is CASSPQAITNEKLFF. CDR3 sequence (DNA): TGTGCCAGCTCACCCCAGGCGATTACTAATGAAAAACTGTTTTTT.

About this clone itself: The junction shows a germline mismatch at one end, possibly a read error. The chain links TRBV7-2 to TRBJ1-1; D unclear. CDR3 size: 15 residues. Germline assignment: CDR1 SGHTA and CDR2 FQGNSA. CDR3 in DNA: TGTGCCAGCACCTCGAGGACCGGATTGAATACTGAAGCTTTCTTT. As protein: CASTSRTGLNTEAFF.

This sequence joins TRBV19 and TRBJ2-7; D unresolved. Trimming removed 1 base at V and 0 bases at J, with 4 bases between. This CDR3 has 13 residues. CDR1 LNHDA and CDR2 SQIVND come from the germline V gene (reference sequence). Here the CDR3 DNA reads TGTGCCAGTAGTATAGCCAGCTCCTACGAGCAGTACTTC. It codes for CASSIASSYEQYF.

This clone was seen only once. The CDR3 region has the DNA TGTGCCAGCAGCTTAACCGGACAGGGGTTAACTGAAGCTTTCTTT. Translated, it gives CASSLTGQGLTEAFF. This chain joins TRBV28 and TRBJ1-1, with 9 positions matching TRBD1. V gave up 6 bases and J gave up 5 bases; unmatched junction bases: 10. Germline values: CDR1 MDHEN, CDR2 SYDVKM. This CDR3 contains 15 residues.

There are many counts of this clone. This chain links TRBV6-1 with TRBJ2-5, with 12 nucleotides matching TRBD2. Germline lookup yields CDR1 MNHNS and CDR2 SASEGT. V lost 2 bases to trimming and J lost 2 bases; unmatched junction nucleotides: 0. This CDR3 is built from 15 residues. The CDR3 region is CASSELAGGQETQYF. For the CDR3, the DNA is TGTGCCAGCAGTGAACTAGCGGGGGGGCAAGAGACCCAGTACTTC.

V and J are TRBV23-1 and TRBJ2-7; D might be TRBD1 (7 bases). TRBV23-1 carries the ORF label, with uncertain function. Trimming pared 7 bases from V and 7 bases from J, leaving 26 bases between. CDR3 size: 16 residues. CDR3 sequence: CASTYSPQGGSGEQYV. The CDR3 DNA sequence: TGCGCCAGCACCTACTCGCCCCAGGGGGGATCGGGGGAGCAGTACGTC.

This chain connects TRBV3-1 (or the pseudogene TRBV3-2) to TRBJ1-1; 8 nucleotides align to TRBD1. The V gene's germline CDR1 is LGHDT and CDR2 YNNKEL (reference sequence). Losses at the gene ends were 1 base for V and 1 base for J; bases not matched to a gene: 8. The CDR3 sequence is 17 residues long. CDR3 in amino acids: CASSQVLPGQANTEAFF. In nucleotides, the CDR3 is TGTGCCAGCAGCCAAGTTCTCCCGGGACAGGCGAACACTGAAGCTTTCTTT.

The rearrangement joins TRBV21-1 to TRBJ1-6; the DNA was not used to check the table's D call, TRBD1. TRBV21-1 is given as a pseudogene. The CDR3 consists of 15 residues. CDR3 loop: CASSKEQQGSSPLHF. CDR3 DNA sequence: TGTGCCAGCAGCAAAGAACAACAGGGGAGTTCACCCCTCCACTTT.

This rearrangement joins TRBV5-5 to TRBJ2-3; no clear D gene. Germline V gene data show CDR1 as SGHKS and CDR2 as YYEKEE (reference sequence). Trimming pared 5 bases from V and 2 bases from J, leaving 18 bases between. The CDR3 extends over 16 amino acids. As DNA, the CDR3 is TGTGCCAGCAGTATCCTTCCCGGCAGTCCCACAGATACGCAGTATTTT. Amino acids: CASSILPGSPTDTQYF.

This chain joins TRBV6-4 and TRBJ1-5; D uncertain. Germline V gene sequence: CDR1 MRHNA, CDR2 SNTAGT. The CDR3 has 14 amino acids. V lost 4 bases and J 3 bases, leaving 10 bases between the germline ends. CDR3 sequence: CASSVDGNNQPQHF. The DNA for the CDR3 is TGTGCCAGCAGTGTGGACGGAAACAATCAGCCCCAGCATTTT.

The chain links TRBV4-1 to TRBJ1-2, with D hard to call. The CDR3 loop spans 14 amino acids. V was clipped by 0 bases and J by 4 bases, with 9 bases between them. Germline values: CDR1 MGHRA, CDR2 YSYEKL. The CDR3 region has the DNA TGCGCCAGCAGCCAAGATATCGCGGCCTATGGCTACACCTTC. Amino acid sequence: CASSQDIAAYGYTF.